The 23 T cell receptor beta chains reported below all come from one sample, sequenced in a study of metastatic and nonmetastatic thyroid tumors. Thyroid surgery was performed in patients who had received no treatment beforehand. TCRdb re-called the PCR reads through MiXCR. The sample holds 30,000 to 40,000 clones; 25% to 35% are singletons and the top ten take approximately 8%. Material for sequencing was blood. The origin of the receptors is a female donor with papillary thyroid cancer or a benign thyroid nodule (not recorded which). Some clones in this sample may be carry-over from other donors' samples.

The chain uses TRBV20-1 and TRBJ2-7, with TRBD1 identical over 10 bases. Germline V gives CDR1 DFQATT, CDR2 SNEGSKA (reference sequence). This CDR3 contains 14 residues. The ends lost 5 bases at V and 6 bases at J; junction bases unmatched: 10. The CDR3 region is CSAQDGDRGSEQYF. The CDR3 DNA reads as TGCAGTGCTCAAGACGGGGACAGGGGAAGCGAGCAGTACTTC.

This clone has ten or more counts. The sample has other DNA sequences that encode this CDR3 too. The genes are TRBV6-4 and TRBJ2-3; TRBD2 might be the D (5 bases). The V gene lost 6 bases and the J gene lost 4 bases, with 17 bases spanning the gap. The germline gives CDR1 MRHNA, CDR2 SNTAGT. The CDR3 contains 15 residues. The DNA for the CDR3 is TGTGCCAGCAGACGGCTAGCAGGAGAAGCAGATACGCAGTATTTT. Translation: CASRRLAGEADTQYF.

The gene calls are TRBV11-2 and TRBJ2-7, with 8 bases lining up with TRBD1. This CDR3 has 16 residues. CDR1 is SGHAT, CDR2 FQNNGV, per germline. Losses at the gene ends were 1 base for V and 4 bases for J; bases not matched to a gene: 9. CDR3 loop: CASSLVSGQGGYEQYF. The CDR3 coding sequence is TGTGCCAGCAGCTTAGTTTCAGGACAGGGCGGGTACGAGCAGTACTTC.

Comments on this clone: This may be a read error: a much more frequent sequence differs by one nucleotide. The CDR3 reads CASSVEPSSYNEQSF. In nucleotides, the CDR3 is TGTGCCAGCAGCGTTGAACCTAGCTCCTACAATGAGCAGTCCTTC. The V and J genes are TRBV9 and TRBJ2-1, with D perhaps matching TRBD2 (5 bases). The germline V gene has CDR1 SGDLS and CDR2 YYNGEE. CDR3 length: 15 amino acids.

This clone was found a few times. This chain joins TRBV10-3 and TRBJ1-1; D is ambiguous. This CDR3 region has 14 residues. Germline assignment: CDR1 ENHRY and CDR2 SYGVKD. The V and J ends lost 3 bases and 1 base respectively, with 9 bases between them. DNA for the CDR3: TGTGCCATCAGTGAATCCCGGAGGAACACTGAAGCTTTCTTT. Amino acids: CAISESRRNTEAFF.

This clone appeared many times. The chain couples TRBV2 to TRBJ1-5; no definite D call. CDR3 length: 11 amino acids. Trimming left V 8 bases short and J 4 bases short, with 6 bases between. CDR1 and CDR2 from the germline V gene are SNHLY and FYNNEI. The DNA for the CDR3 is TGTGCCAGCGGGGAAAATCAGCCCCAGCATTTT. Translation: CASGENQPQHF.

This clone was found a few times. V and J are TRBV2 and TRBJ2-5, with 7 bases matching TRBD2. The CDR3 has 14 amino acids. Germline loops: CDR1 SNHLY, CDR2 FYNNEI. V lost 6 bases and J lost 5; bases outside the gene matches: 9. CDR3 in amino acids: CASSRLALSETQYF. CDR3 DNA sequence: TGTGCCAGCAGCAGACTAGCACTCTCGGAGACCCAGTACTTC.

Notes on this clone: At one end, the junction sequence differs from germline, possibly due to a read error. V gene TRBV2 combines with J gene TRBJ1-5; 8 nucleotides align to TRBD1. Germline assignment: CDR1 SNHLY and CDR2 FYNNEI. The CDR3 totals 14 residues. CDR3 DNA: TGTACCAGCAGTGGACAGGGCGGCAATCAGCCCCAGGATTTT. Protein product: CTSSGQGGNQPQDF.

Only a few counts were recorded for this clone. The same CDR3 is also encoded by other DNA sequences in this sample. The CDR3 here is CASSRSGTSLYEQYF. The CDR3 nucleotides read TGTGCCAGCAGCAGGTCCGGGACTAGCCTATACGAGCAGTACTTC. V usage is TRBV28 and J usage is TRBJ2-7; TRBD2 matches at 9 bases. From germline, CDR1 is MDHEN and CDR2 SYDVKM. J gave up 4 bases and V 6 bases, and 10 bases lay outside the gene matches. The CDR3 runs 15 residues.

This clone was seen repeatedly, ten times or more. The chain recombines TRBV5-1 with TRBJ2-2, with 9 bases that match TRBD2. CDR1 and CDR2 (germline): SGHRS, YFSETQ. The CDR3 contains 15 residues. Unmatched junction bases numbered 10, after V lost 4 bases and J lost 9 bases. This CDR3 is CASSPGLANRRELFF. The CDR3 DNA follows: TGCGCCAGCAGCCCTGGACTAGCGAACAGGCGGGAGCTGTTTTTT. Together with reference TRBV5-1 and TRBJ2-2, the CDR3 gives the full variable domain: KAGVTQTPRYLIKTRGQQVTLSCSPISGHRSVSWYQQTPGQGLQFLFEYFSETQRNKGNFPGRFSGRQFSNSRSEMNVSTLELGDSALYLCASSPGLANRRELFFGEGSRLTVL.

This clone was counted once. Given the absence of the conserved phenylalanine or tryptophan at the CDR3 end, a read error is likely. The chain is built from TRBV6-4 and TRBJ2-1, with TRBD2 as a possible D gene (5 bases). The CDR3 spans 15 residues. Germline values: CDR1 MRHNA, CDR2 SNTAGT. Deletions cut 2 bases from V and 5 bases from J, with 13 bases between. The CDR3 loop is CASSDQRSSDNEQFI. CDR3 nucleotides: TGTGCCAGCAGTGACCAGCGGAGTTCCGACAATGAGCAGTTCATC.

This clone was seen ten or more times. The chain has TRBV20-1 and TRBJ2-3; 9 bases agree with TRBD2. With 6 bases clipped from V and 7 bases from J, the junction kept 8 bases outside the gene matches. Germline CDR1 and CDR2: DFQATT and SNEGSKA (reference sequence). The CDR3 spans 13 residues. In DNA, the CDR3 is TGCAGTGCAGAGGGCGGGGGGGCGTATACGCAGTATTTT. Translation: CSAEGGGAYTQYF.

Many counts were recorded for this clone. The chain carries TRBV20-1 and TRBJ2-5, with TRBD1 matching over 12 bases. This CDR3 spans 16 amino acids. Germline V gene lookup returns CDR1 DFQATT and CDR2 SNEGSKA (reference sequence). V shed 5 bases, J shed 1 base, and the junction held 8 bases outside the gene matches. The CDR3 is CSAFAGTGGAQETQYF. The CDR3 bases are TGCAGTGCTTTCGCCGGGACAGGGGGCGCCCAAGAGACCCAGTACTTC.

This clone was detected many times. V gene TRBV7-9 combines with J gene TRBJ2-5, with 9 bases lining up with TRBD1. The CDR3 sequence is 14 residues long. V gave up 3 bases and J gave up 4 bases; unmatched junction bases: 3. Germline-derived CDR1 and CDR2 are SEHNR and FQNEAQ (reference sequence). In nucleotides, the CDR3 is TGTGCCAGCAGCTTCAGACAGGGGGGAGAGACCCAGTACTTC. Translated, it gives CASSFRQGGETQYF. The variable domain in full, completed from reference TRBV7-9 and TRBJ2-5, reads DTGVSQNPRHKITKRGQNVTFRCDPISEHNRLYWYRQTLGQGPEFLTYFQNEAQLEKSRLLSDRFSAERPKGSFSTLEIQRTEQGDSAMYLCASSFRQGGETQYFGPGTRLLVL.

This clone has a count of ten or more. The genes are TRBV7-3 and TRBJ2-7, with TRBD1 matching over 8 bases. The V and J ends lost 5 bases and 5 bases, in that order; junction bases with no gene match: 5. Germline CDR1 and CDR2: SGHTA and FQGTGA. This CDR3 region has 13 residues. The CDR3 reads CASSPDRGDEQYF. Here the CDR3 DNA reads TGTGCCAGCAGCCCCGACAGGGGCGACGAGCAGTACTTC.

The rearrangement uses TRBV20-1 and TRBJ2-1; the match to TRBD2 covers 10 bases. V shed 6 bases and J 5 bases; nucleotides not matched to a gene: 7. The CDR3 runs to 14 residues. Germline CDR1 DFQATT, CDR2 SNEGSKA (reference sequence). The CDR3 coding sequence is TGCAGTGCCCAATGGACTAGCGGACACAATGAGCAGTTCTTC. Translated: CSAQWTSGHNEQFF.

Only a few counts were recorded for this clone. V gene TRBV6-2 or TRBV6-3 combines with J gene TRBJ1-1, with no clear D. This CDR3 region has 10 residues. Trimming removed 8 bases at V and 5 bases at J, with 6 bases between. CDR1 MNHEY and CDR2 SVGEGT come from the germline V gene. The CDR3 sequence: CASEETEAFF. The CDR3 nucleotides are TGTGCCAGCGAAGAGACTGAAGCTTTCTTT.

CDR3 bases: TGTGCCAGCAGCCAGGGCTTGGGAGGGAGCACCATATATTTT. Protein: CASSQGLGGSTIYF. The V and J genes are TRBV3-1 and TRBJ1-3; D is unresolved. Germline values: CDR1 LGHDT, CDR2 YNNKEL (reference sequence). The CDR3 is made up of 14 amino acids. The V end lost 3 bases, the J end lost 9 bases, and 15 bases lay between the germline ends. The variable domain in full, with the rest retrieved from reference TRBV3-1 and TRBJ1-3, is DTAVSQTPKYLVTQMGNDKSIKCEQNLGHDTMYWYKQDSKKFLKIMFSYNNKELIINETVPNRFSPKSPDKAHLNLHINSLELGDSAVYFCASSQGLGGSTIYFGEGSWLTVV.

In its sample, this clone was seen a few times. The V and J genes are TRBV6-1 and TRBJ2-7, with 7 positions matching TRBD1. The CDR3 length is 15 residues. V was clipped by 5 bases and J by 1 base; unmatched bases: 8. Per germline, CDR1 MNHNS and CDR2 SASEGT. The chain's CDR3 is CASSSTGRSSYEQYF. The CDR3 DNA reads as TGTGCCAGCAGTTCGACAGGGCGTTCTTCCTACGAGCAGTACTTC.

This clone was seen repeatedly, ten times or more. The rearrangement links TRBV14 to TRBJ2-7; possibly TRBD1 for D (6 bases). The CDR3 has 15 residues. The germline V gene has CDR1 SGHDN and CDR2 FVKESK. V dropped 3 bases and J dropped 2 bases, with 14 bases sitting between them. The CDR3 DNA follows: TGTGCCAGCAGCCACCCCTCGTGGGGGCCCTACGAGCAGTACTTC. This sequence encodes CASSHPSWGPYEQYF. The full variable domain, in which reference TRBV14 and TRBJ2-7 provide the parts outside the CDR3, is EAGVTQFPSHSVIEKGQTVTLRCDPISGHDNLYWYRRVMGKEIKFLLHFVKESKQDESGMPNNRFLAERTGGTYSTLKVQPAELEDSGVYFCASSHPSWGPYEQYFGPGTRLTVT.

V usage is TRBV20-1 and J usage is TRBJ2-3, with 8 bases lining up with TRBD2. CDR1 is DFQATT, CDR2 SNEGSKA, per germline (reference sequence). The CDR3 totals 16 residues. Trimming took 3 bases from V and 6 from J; bases not matched to a gene: 14. The CDR3 loop is CSARDRSAGVSDTQYF. The CDR3 bases are TGCAGTGCTAGGGACCGGTCAGCGGGAGTCAGCGATACGCAGTATTTT.

Written as DNA, the CDR3 is TGTGCCAGCAGCTTAGGAGCTCGCGGGATTCAGCCCCAGCATTTT. Translated, it gives CASSLGARGIQPQHF. The rearrangement links TRBV7-8 to TRBJ1-5; D unresolved. In germline, CDR1 is SGHVS, CDR2 FQNEAQ. V lost 1 base and J lost 6, with 13 bases in between. This CDR3 spans 15 amino acids. The variable domain in full, completed from reference TRBV7-8 and TRBJ1-5, reads GAGVSQSPRYKVAKRGQDVALRCDPISGHVSLFWYQQALGQGPEFLTYFQNEAQLDKSGLPSDRFFAERPEGSVSTLKIQRTQQEDSAVYLCASSLGARGIQPQHFGDGTRLSIL.

By its share, this clone is medium-sized (0.01 to 0.1%). V is TRBV6-1 and J is TRBJ2-7; D is unclear. The CDR3 runs to 11 residues. CDR1 and CDR2 (germline): MNHNS, SASEGT. V shed 3 bases and J shed 3 bases, with 3 bases lying between them. The CDR3 bases are TGTGCCAGCAGTGACAACTACGAGCAGTACTTC. This encodes CASSDNYEQYF.